This paragraph reports one TCR beta chain. The sample originates from a study of T cell changes during pregnancy in multiple sclerosis. The method was immunoSEQ multiplex PCR; TCRdb's version includes in-frame clones alone and lacks a portion of them. The sample has 15,000 to 20,000 clones; 87% are singletons. From germline, CDR1 is MNHEY and CDR2 SMNVEV (reference sequence). The V end was cut by 6 bases, the J end by 3 bases, with 17 bases between. The CDR3 totals 15 residues. This TCR was recovered from a female donor in good health, enrolled as a control in a pregnancy study. The V and J genes are TRBV27 and TRBJ1-2; TRBD1 is a possible D gene (6 bases). The material was CD8+ T cells from peripheral blood mononuclear cells, obtained in the third trimester of pregnancy. CDR3 DNA sequence: TGTGCCAGCAGGATCCAGGGGTGGGGGTACTATGGCTACACCTTC. Translated, it gives CASRIQGWGYYGYTF.